This T cell receptor beta chain was captured in a study of T cell clonotyping in hematopoietic cell transplantation. CDR3 size: 15 residues. CDR1 is SNHLY and CDR2 is FYNNEI in the germline V gene. The V end lost 3 bases, the J end lost 0 bases, and 11 bases lay between the germline ends. Using immunoSEQ multiplex PCR, the repertoire was profiled, and TCRdb retains in-frame clones only, with some absent. This table has roughly 5,000 clones, around 71% appearing once. Study-wide points: After transplant, recipient diversity fell while pathologically expanded clonotypes grew through day 180.

This clone was seen a handful of times. Its antigen is undetermined. Recipients were bled about 28 days pretransplant and at posttransplant days 30, 100, 180. The origin of this receptor is a male patient aged 50 or older who had an allogeneic stem cell transplant from an unrelated donor, so the T cells may come from the graft donor. Some clones in this sample may be carry-over from other donors' samples. The gene calls are TRBV2 and TRBJ1-2; no clear D gene. Sequences were derived from PBMCs, sampled 180 days after allogeneic stem cell transplant. The CDR3 protein is CASSEVGPANYGYTF. The CDR3, as DNA: TGTGCCAGCAGTGAGGTTGGGCCTGCTAACTATGGCTACACCTTC. Full variable domain (remainder filled in from reference TRBV2 and TRBJ1-2): EPEVTQTPSHQVTQMGQEVILRCVPISNHLYFYWYRQILGQKVEFLVSFYNNEISEKSEIFDDQFSVERPDGSNFTLKIRSTKLEDSAMYFCASSEVGPANYGYTFGSGTRLTVV.